Listed below are T cell receptor beta chains from one sample, sequenced in a study of technical replicates of blood from a handful of donors. The assay was immunoSEQ multiplex PCR, and TCRdb's table has in-frame clones only and misses some. Of about 81,000 clones in the sample, 75% to 85% were seen once. Sequencing used PBMCs. Every receptor here comes from a human donor in good health. Some clones in this sample may be carry-over from other donors' samples. CDR3s include the opening cysteine and the closing phenylalanine or tryptophan. D genes are given only for firm matches. Rows give clone size only sometimes, using once, few, many, or a class for an expanded clone.

-	TRBJ2-5	TRBV29-1	TRBD1	TGCAGCGTACCACCGGGGACAGCTCAAGAGACCCAGTACTTC	CSVPPGTAQETQYF
-	TRBJ2-1	TRBV6-1	TRBD2	TGTGCCAGCAGTTGGTCGGGGGGTCCTTACAATGAGCAGTTCTTC	CASSWSGGPYNEQFF
-	TRBJ1-3	TRBV5-4	-	TGTGCCAGCAGCCGGGACACAGGCTCTGGAAACACCATATATTTT	CASSRDTGSGNTIYF
medium-sized	TRBJ2-1	TRBV5-8	TRBD2	TGTGCCAGCAGCCCGGATCTAGCGGGGAGCTCCTACAATGAGCAGTTCTTC	CASSPDLAGSSYNEQFF
-	TRBJ2-1	TRBV7-9	TRBD2	TGTGCCAGCAGCCTAGGCGTCCTAGCGGGGGTGGTGGGGAATGAGCAGTTCTTC	CASSLGVLAGVVGNEQFF
few	TRBJ1-5	TRBV11-2	-	TGTGCCAGCAGCTCCGGGAGCTATAGCAATCAGCCCCAGCATTTT	CASSSGSYSNQPQHF
-	TRBJ2-7	TRBV6-6	-	TGTGCCAGCAGCTCTAGCTCCTACGAGCAGTACTTC	CASSSSSYEQYF
-	TRBJ2-5	TRBV15	-	TGTGCCACCAGCCCGGGGGACCAAGAGACCCAGTACTTC	CATSPGDQETQYF
-	TRBJ2-5	TRBV7-9	TRBD2	TGTGCCAGCAGCTTAGTGTCTAGCGGGAGGTTAGAGACCCAGTACTTC	CASSLVSSGRLETQYF
-	TRBJ2-1	TRBV9	TRBD2	TGTGCCAGCAGCGTAGAGGTTAGCGGGGCGGGGCAGTTCTTC	CASSVEVSGAGQFF
-	TRBJ2-1	TRBV4-3	TRBD2	TGCGCCAGCAGTCCCGACCCAGCGGGAAGAGTCGGGGAGCAGTTCTTC	CASSPDPAGRVGEQFF
-	TRBJ1-4	TRBV30	-	TGTGCCTGGAGTGTACAGGGCGGAGAAAAACTGTTTTTT	CAWSVQGGEKLFF
-	TRBJ2-1	TRBV28	-	TGTGCCAGCATGTACCCCCGAGCAGGTTCTACGAATGAGCAGTTCTTC	CASMYPRAGSTNEQFF
-	TRBJ2-3	TRBV19	TRBD2	TGTGCCAGTAGATCCCCACTAGCGGGACGGACAGATACGCAGTATTTT	CASRSPLAGRTDTQYF
few	TRBJ2-1	TRBV6-1	-	TGTGCCTCCCCCCGGGGCAATGAGCAGTTCTTC	CASPRGNEQFF
few	TRBJ1-3	TRBV13	TRBD1	TGTGCCAGCATCGAGAAGGGGGCCTCTGGAAACACCATATATTTT	CASIEKGASGNTIYF
-	TRBJ2-7	TRBV6-6	-	TGTGCCAGCAGGGGTGACAGTTCCATCCACGAGCAGTACTTC	CASRGDSSIHEQYF
-	TRBJ2-1	TRBV18	-	TGTGCCAGCTCACCCGACAGACACAATGAGCAGTTCTTC	CASSPDRHNEQFF
once	TRBJ2-3	TRBV9	-	TGTGCCAGCACCCCGGACAGAACAGATACGCAGTATTTT	CASTPDRTDTQYF
-	TRBJ2-7	TRBV7-8	TRBD1	TGTGCCAGCAGCTTCGATGGTAGGGGGCCCTACGAGCAGTACTTC	CASSFDGRGPYEQYF
-	TRBJ1-2	TRBV10-3	-	TGTGCCATCAGTGAGTCGTTATCTAACTATGGCTACACCTTC	CAISESLSNYGYTF
-	TRBJ2-3	TRBV7-9	-	TGTGCCAGCAGCTTAGTTTTGACAGTCACTAGCACAGATACGCAGTATTTT	CASSLVLTVTSTDTQYF
-	TRBJ1-1	TRBV5-1	-	TGCGCCAGCAGCTTTCAGGGGCAGGGTGAAGCTTTCTTT	CASSFQGQGEAFF
-	TRBJ1-2	TRBV7-3	-	TGTGCCAGCAGCCCCGGAGGCGGGGGTAACTATGGCTACACCTTC	CASSPGGGGNYGYTF
-	TRBJ2-5	TRBV7-7	TRBD2	TGTGCCAGCAGCGGCGGGGGGGCAAACCGAGAGACCCAGTACTTC	CASSGGGANRETQYF
-	TRBJ1-2	TRBV5-1	TRBD1	TGCGCCAGCACCCTCTCCGGACAGGGAAACTATGGCTACACCTTC	CASTLSGQGNYGYTF
-	TRBJ1-3	TRBV4-3	-	TGCGCCAGCAGCCCCCTTAAAGGGGCGAGGGGAAACACCATATATTTT	CASSPLKGARGNTIYF
-	TRBJ2-1	TRBV30	-	TGTGCCTGGAGTGTAAGGAGGGCCAGCAATGAGCAGTTCTTC	CAWSVRRASNEQFF
-	TRBJ1-1	TRBV11-2	-	TGTGCCAGCAGCTTAGTACTGCGCCCGAACACTGAAGCTTTCTTT	CASSLVLRPNTEAFF
-	TRBJ2-7	TRBV7-2	-	TGTGCCAGCAGCTTAACGGTCTACGAGCAGTACTTC	CASSLTVYEQYF
-	TRBJ2-3	TRBV5-4	TRBD2	TGTGCCAGCACCCCCGAGGGCGGGGGACTCACAGATACGCAGTATTTT	CASTPEGGGLTDTQYF
-	TRBJ1-1	TRBV14	TRBD1	TGTGCCAGCAGCAGAAGGGGGCCGGGCACTGAAGCTTTCTTT	CASSRRGPGTEAFF
many	TRBJ1-4	TRBV25-1	-	TGTGCCAGCGGAGGTGAAAAACTGTTTTTT	CASGGEKLFF
-	TRBJ1-1	TRBV7-2	TRBD1	TGTGCCAGCAGCTTAGAAGCGACAGGGGGCACTGAAGCTTTCTTT	CASSLEATGGTEAFF
-	TRBJ2-5	TRBV7-2	-	TGTGCCAGCAGCTTAGCACAGAGGGGGGGGACCCAGTACTTC	CASSLAQRGGTQYF
-	TRBJ1-4	TRBV2	TRBD1	TGTGCCAGCAGTCGACAGGGGACTAATGAAAAACTGTTTTTT	CASSRQGTNEKLFF
-	TRBJ1-6	TRBV4-3	-	TGCGCCAGCAGCCAAGACCCAGGGGCCGGTAGTTCACCCCTCCACTTT	CASSQDPGAGSSPLHF
-	TRBJ2-5	TRBV9	TRBD2	TGTGCCAGCAGCGTAGTGGGTAGCGGGGGCCCCCAGACCCAGTACTTC	CASSVVGSGGPQTQYF
-	TRBJ1-1	TRBV19	-	TGTGCCAGTAGTATAGACGGGGGGGCAACTGAAGCTTTCTTT	CASSIDGGATEAFF
once	TRBJ2-1	TRBV6-6	TRBD2	TGTGCCAGCATCCGGGGGGGCTACGACAATGAGCAGTTCTTC	CASIRGGYDNEQFF
few	TRBJ1-5	TRBV7-9	TRBD1	TGTGCCAGCACCCGACAGGGTGGAGGGCCCCAGCATTTT	CASTRQGGGPQHF
-	TRBJ1-6	TRBV27	TRBD1	TGTGCCAGCAGTTTATATGTCGTCAGGGGGTTTAGTACCCTCCACTTT	CASSLYVVRGFSTLHF
-	TRBJ2-1	TRBV7-2	TRBD2	TGTGCCAGCAGACCAACCCAAACTAGCGGGGGGGCCAATGAGCAGTTCTTC	CASRPTQTSGGANEQFF
-	TRBJ1-1	TRBV30	-	TGTGCCGGTGACAGATCTAAGAACACTGAAGCTTTCTTT	CAGDRSKNTEAFF
-	TRBJ1-1	TRBV25-1	-	TGTGCCAGCAGACCCGGGACAAGCCCTATGAACACTGAAGCTTTCTTT	CASRPGTSPMNTEAFF
-	TRBJ1-1	TRBV6-6	-	TGTGCCAGCAGTTACTCCAGTAACACTGAAGCTTTCTTT	CASSYSSNTEAFF
-	TRBJ2-3	TRBV19	TRBD2	TGTGCCAGTAGTCCTAGCGGGGCCCTATCCACAGATACGCAGTATTTT	CASSPSGALSTDTQYF
-	TRBJ2-4	TRBV7-9	TRBD1	TGTGCCAGCAGCTCCCCCGGGACAGGGGGTTTGGGGGCCAAAAACATTCAGTACTTC	CASSSPGTGGLGAKNIQYF
-	TRBJ1-3	TRBV19	-	TGTGCCAGCCAAGAAAAAACAGGTCCCGGAGGAAACACCATATATTTT	CASQEKTGPGGNTIYF
-	TRBJ1-1	TRBV4-3	TRBD1	TGCGCCAGCAGCCTGGGACAGGCAAACACTGAAGCTTTCTTT	CASSLGQANTEAFF
few	TRBJ2-1	TRBV18	TRBD1	TGTGCCAGCTCACCGCCGGGACAGGGGTCCTACAATGAGCAGTTCTTC	CASSPPGQGSYNEQFF
-	TRBJ1-5	TRBV5-1	TRBD1	TGCGCCAGCAGCCGGACAGGGGATAGCAATCAGCCCCAGCATTTT	CASSRTGDSNQPQHF
-	TRBJ2-1	TRBV7-2	TRBD2	TGTGCCAGCAGCTTAGTGCGCGGGAGAGATGAGCAGTTCTTC	CASSLVRGRDEQFF
-	TRBJ2-3	TRBV5-4	TRBD2	TGTGCCAGCAGCTTGGCGGGGGGGGCGAGAGATACGCAGTATTTT	CASSLAGGARDTQYF
once	TRBJ2-2	TRBV5-1	TRBD1	TGCGCCAGCAGCTTGGTAGGGACAGCGAACACCGGGGAGCTGTTTTTT	CASSLVGTANTGELFF
-	TRBJ2-3	TRBV9	-	TGTGCCAGCAGCGTAGTGACAGCTTCAGATACGCAGTATTTT	CASSVVTASDTQYF
-	TRBJ1-2	TRBV18	TRBD1	TGTGCCAGCTCCAAGGACAGGGCCGTTAACTATGGCTACACCTTC	CASSKDRAVNYGYTF
-	TRBJ2-7	TRBV6-5	TRBD1	TGTGCCAGCAGTTACTCGGGACAGGGAGGCTACGAGCAGTACTTC	CASSYSGQGGYEQYF